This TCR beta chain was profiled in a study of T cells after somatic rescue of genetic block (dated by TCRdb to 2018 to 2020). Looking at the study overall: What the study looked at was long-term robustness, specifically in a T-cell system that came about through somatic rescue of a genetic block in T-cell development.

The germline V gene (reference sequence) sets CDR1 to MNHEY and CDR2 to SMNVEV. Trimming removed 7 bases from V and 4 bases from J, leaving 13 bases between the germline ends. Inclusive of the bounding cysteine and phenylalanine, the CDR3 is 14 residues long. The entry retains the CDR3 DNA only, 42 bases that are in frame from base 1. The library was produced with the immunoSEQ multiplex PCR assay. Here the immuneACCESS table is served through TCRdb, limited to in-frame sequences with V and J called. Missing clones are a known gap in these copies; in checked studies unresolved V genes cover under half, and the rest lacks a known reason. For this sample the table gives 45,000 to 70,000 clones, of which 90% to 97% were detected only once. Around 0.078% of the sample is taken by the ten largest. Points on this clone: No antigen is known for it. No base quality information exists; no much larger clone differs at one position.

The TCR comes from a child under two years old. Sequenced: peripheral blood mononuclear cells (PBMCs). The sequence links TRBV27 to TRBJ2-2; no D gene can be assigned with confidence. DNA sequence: TGTGCCAGCAAAGGAACAGCGAGCACCGGGGAGCTGTTTTTT. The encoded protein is CASKGTASTGELFF.